This TCR beta chain derives from a study of T cells expressing NK-cell markers. As for the study in general: Seven sequenced donors out of eight were HCMV-seropositive, one seronegative. The study, taken as a whole, reports: The HCMV specificity of the expanded NKG2C+ T cell clones stayed unresolved. These clonotypes, the leaders elsewhere, also led the CD3+CD56-NKG2C+ fraction in a few donors.

CDR1 is MNHEY and CDR2 is SVGEGT in the germline V gene. There are 14 residues in the CDR3. Notes on this clonotype: Its target is not known.

TCRdb re-analyzed the 5' RACE reads; it lists each CDR3 protein once, without DNA. The sample features around 550,000 distinct CDR3 sequences, with approximately 3.6% in its top ten. Source material: blood T cells: a sorted CD56 or NKG2C T cell subset, CD4+ or CD8+ T cells, or bulk PBMC T cells (not recorded which). The V gene is TRBV6-2 or TRBV6-3, the J gene TRBJ2-7; the D call from TCRdb, TRBD2, cannot be confirmed without DNA. This clonotype was obtained from a young man in good health. CDR3 sequence: CASRTSGTRYEQYF.